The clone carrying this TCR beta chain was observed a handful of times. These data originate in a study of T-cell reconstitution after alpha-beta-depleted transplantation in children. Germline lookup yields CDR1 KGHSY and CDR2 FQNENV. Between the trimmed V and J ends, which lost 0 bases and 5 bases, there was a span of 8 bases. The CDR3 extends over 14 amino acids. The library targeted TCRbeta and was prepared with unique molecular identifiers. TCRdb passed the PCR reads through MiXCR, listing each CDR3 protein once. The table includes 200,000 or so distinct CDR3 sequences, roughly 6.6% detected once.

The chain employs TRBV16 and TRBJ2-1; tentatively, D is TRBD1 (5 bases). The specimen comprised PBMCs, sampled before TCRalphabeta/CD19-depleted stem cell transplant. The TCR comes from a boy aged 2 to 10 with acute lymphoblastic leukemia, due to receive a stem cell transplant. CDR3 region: CASSQSGRDNEQFF. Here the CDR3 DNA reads TGTGCCAGCAGCCAATCTGGCAGGGACAATGAGCAGTTCTTC.